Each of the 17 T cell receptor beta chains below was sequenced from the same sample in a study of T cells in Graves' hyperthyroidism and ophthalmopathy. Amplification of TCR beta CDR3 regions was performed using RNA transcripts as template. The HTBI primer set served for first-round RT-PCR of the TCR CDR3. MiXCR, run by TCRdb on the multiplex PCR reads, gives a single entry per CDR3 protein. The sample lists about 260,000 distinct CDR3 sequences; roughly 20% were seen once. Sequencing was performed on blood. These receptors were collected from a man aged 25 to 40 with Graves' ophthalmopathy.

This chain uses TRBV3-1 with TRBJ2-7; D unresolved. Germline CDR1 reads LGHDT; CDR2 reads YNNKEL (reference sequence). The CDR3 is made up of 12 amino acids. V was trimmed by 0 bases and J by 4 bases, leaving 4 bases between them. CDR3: CASSQDQYEQYF. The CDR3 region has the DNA TGTGCCAGCAGCCAAGATCAATACGAGCAGTACTTC.

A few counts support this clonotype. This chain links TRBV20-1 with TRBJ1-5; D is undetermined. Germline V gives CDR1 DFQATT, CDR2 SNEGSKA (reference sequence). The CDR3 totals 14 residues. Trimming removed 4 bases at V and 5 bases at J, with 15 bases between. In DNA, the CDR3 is TGCAGTGCTACCCAAAGAATACCGGATCAGCCCCAGCATTTT. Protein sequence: CSATQRIPDQPQHF.

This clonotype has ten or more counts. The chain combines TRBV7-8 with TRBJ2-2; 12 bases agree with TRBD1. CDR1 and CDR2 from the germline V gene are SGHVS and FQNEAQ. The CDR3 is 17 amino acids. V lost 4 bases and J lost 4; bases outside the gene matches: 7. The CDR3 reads CASSSRDRGLATGELFF. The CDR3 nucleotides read TGTGCCAGCAGCTCCCGGGACAGGGGGCTCGCCACCGGGGAGCTGTTTTTT. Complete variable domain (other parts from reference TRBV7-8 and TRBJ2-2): GAGVSQSPRYKVAKRGQDVALRCDPISGHVSLFWYQQALGQGPEFLTYFQNEAQLDKSGLPSDRFFAERPEGSVSTLKIQRTQQEDSAVYLCASSSRDRGLATGELFFGEGSRLTVL.

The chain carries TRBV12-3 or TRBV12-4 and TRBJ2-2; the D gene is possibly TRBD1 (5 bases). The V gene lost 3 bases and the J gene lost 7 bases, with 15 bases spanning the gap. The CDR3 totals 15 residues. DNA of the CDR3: TGTGCCAGCAGTTTCAGGGTGGGCAGAGGCGGGGAGCTGTTTTTT. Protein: CASSFRVGRGGELFF.

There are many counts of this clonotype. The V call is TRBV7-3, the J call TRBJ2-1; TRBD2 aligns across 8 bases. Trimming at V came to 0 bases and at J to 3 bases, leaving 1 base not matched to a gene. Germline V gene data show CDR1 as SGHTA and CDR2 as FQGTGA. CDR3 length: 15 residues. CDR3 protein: CASSLTGTSYNEQFF. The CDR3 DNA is TGTGCCAGCAGCTTAACGGGGACTAGCTACAATGAGCAGTTCTTC.

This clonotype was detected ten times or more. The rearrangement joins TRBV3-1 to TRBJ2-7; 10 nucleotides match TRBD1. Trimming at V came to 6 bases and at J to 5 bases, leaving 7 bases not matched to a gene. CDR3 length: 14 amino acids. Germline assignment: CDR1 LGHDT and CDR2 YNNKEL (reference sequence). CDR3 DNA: TGTGCCAGCAGTGGGACAGGGGTCCAAAACGAGCAGTACTTC. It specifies CASSGTGVQNEQYF.

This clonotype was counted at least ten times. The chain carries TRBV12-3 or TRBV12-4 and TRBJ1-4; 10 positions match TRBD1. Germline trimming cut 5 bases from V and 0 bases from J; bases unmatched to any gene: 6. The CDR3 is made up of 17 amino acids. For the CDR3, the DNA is TGTGCCAGCAGTCCCGGGACAGGGGACGCAACTAATGAAAAACTGTTTTTT. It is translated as CASSPGTGDATNEKLFF.

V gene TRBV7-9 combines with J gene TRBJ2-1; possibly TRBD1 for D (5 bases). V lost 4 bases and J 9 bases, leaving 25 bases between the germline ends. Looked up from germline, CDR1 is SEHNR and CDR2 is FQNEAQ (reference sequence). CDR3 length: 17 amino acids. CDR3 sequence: CASSWTLQGTFISEQFF. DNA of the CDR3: TGTGCCAGCAGCTGGACGCTTCAGGGCACTTTCATCAGTGAGCAGTTCTTC.

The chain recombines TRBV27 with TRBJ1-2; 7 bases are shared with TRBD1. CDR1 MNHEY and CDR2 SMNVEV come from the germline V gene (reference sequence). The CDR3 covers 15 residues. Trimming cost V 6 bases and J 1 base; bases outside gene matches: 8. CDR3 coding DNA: TGTGCCAGCAGGGGGACAGCCATTCTTAACTATGGCTACACCTTC. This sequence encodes CASRGTAILNYGYTF.

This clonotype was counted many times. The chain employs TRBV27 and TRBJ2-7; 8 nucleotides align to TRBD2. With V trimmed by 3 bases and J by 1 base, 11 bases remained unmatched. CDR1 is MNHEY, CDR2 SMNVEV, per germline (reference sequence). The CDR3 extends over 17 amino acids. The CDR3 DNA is TGTGCCAGCAGTTTGGCCGCTGCGGTAGCGGGGTCCTACGAGCAGTACTTC. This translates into CASSLAAAVAGSYEQYF.

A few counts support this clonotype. As DNA, the CDR3 is TGCAGTGCTAGAGAGTCCGGGTCGGGTCAGCAGCCCCAGCATTTT. Amino acids: CSARESGSGQQPQHF. The chain carries TRBV20-1 and TRBJ1-5; D unclear. Germline values: CDR1 DFQATT, CDR2 SNEGSKA (reference sequence). The CDR3 extends over 15 amino acids. V was shortened by 0 bases and J by 7 bases, with 16 bases between the two germline ends.

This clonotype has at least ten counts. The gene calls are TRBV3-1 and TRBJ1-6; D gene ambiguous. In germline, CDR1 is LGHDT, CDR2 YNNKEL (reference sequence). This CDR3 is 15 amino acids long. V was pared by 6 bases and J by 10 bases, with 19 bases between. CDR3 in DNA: TGTGCCAGCAGAGATGGACGAGGTATCGAATCACCCCTCCACTTT. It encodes CASRDGRGIESPLHF.

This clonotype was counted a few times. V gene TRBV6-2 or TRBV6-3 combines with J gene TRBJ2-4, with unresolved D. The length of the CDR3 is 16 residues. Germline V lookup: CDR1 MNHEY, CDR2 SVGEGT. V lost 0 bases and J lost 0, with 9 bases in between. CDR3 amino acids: CASSYSIGRAKNIQYF. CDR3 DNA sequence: TGTGCCAGCAGTTACTCGATTGGAAGAGCCAAAAACATTCAGTACTTC.

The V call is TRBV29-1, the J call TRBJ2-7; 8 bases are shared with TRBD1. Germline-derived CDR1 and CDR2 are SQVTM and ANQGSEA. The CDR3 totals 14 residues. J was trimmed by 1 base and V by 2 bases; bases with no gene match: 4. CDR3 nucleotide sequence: TGCAGCGTTGAATTTCAGGGGGCTTCCTACGAGCAGTACTTC. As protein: CSVEFQGASYEQYF.

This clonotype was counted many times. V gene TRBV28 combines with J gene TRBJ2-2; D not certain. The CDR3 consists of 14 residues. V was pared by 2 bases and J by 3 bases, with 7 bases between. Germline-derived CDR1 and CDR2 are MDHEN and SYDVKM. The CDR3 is CASSLAVHTGELFF. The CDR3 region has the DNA TGTGCCAGCAGTTTAGCGGTACACACCGGGGAGCTGTTTTTT.

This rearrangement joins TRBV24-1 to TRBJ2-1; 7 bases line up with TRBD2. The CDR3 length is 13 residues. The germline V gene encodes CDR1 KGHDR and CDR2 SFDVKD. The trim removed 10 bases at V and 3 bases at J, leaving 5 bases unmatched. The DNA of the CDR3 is TGTGCCACTGGGACTACCTTCTACAATGAGCAGTTCTTC. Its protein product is CATGTTFYNEQFF.

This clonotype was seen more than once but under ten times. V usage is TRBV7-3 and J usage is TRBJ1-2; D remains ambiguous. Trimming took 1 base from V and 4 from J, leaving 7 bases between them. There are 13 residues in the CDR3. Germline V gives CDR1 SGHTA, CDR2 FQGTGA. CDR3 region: CASSLIGLYGYTF. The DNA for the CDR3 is TGTGCCAGCAGCTTAATCGGTCTCTATGGCTACACCTTC.